Listed here are 16 T cell receptor beta chains from one sample, sequenced in a study of blood T cell repertoires in COVID-19. The repertoire was sequenced with immunoSEQ multiplex PCR; TCRdb's copy has only in-frame clones and lacks some. The sample has 150,000 to 200,000 clones, 85% to 90% seen once; the top ten hold less than 8%. Input material: PBMCs or T cells enriched from blood (not recorded which). The receptors shown here come from a woman aged 50 to 60 who had recovered from COVID-19.

V is TRBV6-5 and J is TRBJ1-6, with D tentatively TRBD1 (6 bases). Germline V gene lookup returns CDR1 MNHEY and CDR2 SVGAGI. Trimming left V 6 bases short and J 8 bases short, with 17 bases between. CDR3 length: 15 amino acids. Here the CDR3 DNA reads TGTGCCAGCAGGTTCAGGGGTATTCGCGATTCACCCCTCCACTTT. As protein: CASRFRGIRDSPLHF.

The V call is TRBV19, the J call TRBJ1-1, with a weak D call TRBD1 (5 bases). The CDR3 extends over 15 amino acids. The V end lost 3 bases, the J end lost 1 base, and 12 bases lay between the germline ends. CDR1 is LNHDA, CDR2 SQIVND, per germline (reference sequence). The CDR3 region is CASSIPGTGNTEAFF. CDR3 DNA sequence: TGTGCCAGTAGTATCCCCGGGACTGGGAACACTGAAGCTTTCTTT.

This sequence joins TRBV29-1 and TRBJ1-1, with 11 bases matching TRBD1. Trimming took 5 bases from V and 2 from J; bases not matched to a gene: 4. The germline gives CDR1 SQVTM, CDR2 ANQGSEA. The CDR3 loop spans 14 amino acids. The CDR3 sequence: CSVWDRGKNTEAFF. The DNA for the CDR3 is TGCAGCGTTTGGGACAGGGGGAAAAACACTGAAGCTTTCTTT.

The chain uses TRBV6-2 or TRBV6-3 and TRBJ2-7, with a possible D match to TRBD2 (6 bases). CDR1 and CDR2 (germline): MNHEY, SVGEGT. Trimming removed 5 bases at V and 0 bases at J, with 14 bases between. This CDR3 spans 15 amino acids. DNA of the CDR3: TGTGCCAGCAGTCCCCGGGGGACGAGCTCCTACGAGCAGTACTTC. Protein: CASSPRGTSSYEQYF.

J is TRBJ1-1 and V is TRBV4-3; D perhaps matches TRBD1 (5 bases). CDR1 is LGHNA and CDR2 is YSLEER in the germline V gene. The CDR3 spans 16 residues. V lost 1 base and J lost 0, with 12 bases in between. The CDR3 region has the DNA TGCGCCAGCAGCCAAGGCGTTACAGGAGTGAACACTGAAGCTTTCTTT. Translated: CASSQGVTGVNTEAFF.

The rearrangement joins TRBV19 to TRBJ1-2; TRBD1 matches at 10 bases. V shed 4 bases and J 7 bases; nucleotides not matched to a gene: 6. The germline CDR1 and CDR2 sequences are LNHDA and SQIVND (reference sequence). The CDR3 is 14 amino acids. CDR3 nucleotide sequence: TGTGCCAGTAGTACGAGACAGGGGGCAGGTGGCTACACCTTC. It specifies CASSTRQGAGGYTF.

The CDR3 reads CASSIQGANTEAFF. The CDR3 coding sequence is TGTGCCAGTAGTATTCAGGGGGCGAACACTGAAGCTTTCTTT. The chain uses TRBV19 and TRBJ1-1; 8 bases align to TRBD1. The CDR3 spans 14 residues. Germline assignment: CDR1 LNHDA and CDR2 SQIVND (reference sequence). Unmatched junction bases numbered 1, after V lost 3 bases and J lost 1 base.

The rearrangement uses TRBV6-4 and TRBJ2-2; D gene uncertain. Germline V gene sequence: CDR1 MRHNA, CDR2 SNTAGT. The CDR3 extends over 14 amino acids. V was cut by 3 bases and J by 5 bases, with 10 bases left in between. Here the CDR3 DNA reads TGTGCCAGCAGTGATGACCGGGTGACCGGGGAGCTGTTTTTT. It yields the protein CASSDDRVTGELFF.

The V gene is TRBV18, the J gene TRBJ1-4, with 8 bases identical to TRBD1. J gave up 8 bases and V 3 bases, and 5 bases lay outside the gene matches. The CDR3 totals 14 residues. Germline CDR1 is KGHSH and CDR2 is LQKENI. For the CDR3, the DNA is TGTGCCAGCTCACCCTCACAGGGGGGCGAAAAACTGTTTTTT. Translating gives CASSPSQGGEKLFF.

The chain employs TRBV7-8 and TRBJ2-1; 8 nucleotides match TRBD2. CDR1 and CDR2 from the germline V gene are SGHVS and FQNEAQ. Trimming cost V 5 bases and J 4 bases; bases outside gene matches: 10. The length of the CDR3 is 16 residues. CDR3 amino acids: CASSTRGGARYNEQFF. CDR3 coding DNA: TGTGCCAGCAGCACCCGGGGGGGGGCGCGTTACAATGAGCAGTTCTTC.

The chain employs TRBV20-1 and TRBJ2-5; D might be TRBD2 (6 bases). Germline V lookup: CDR1 DFQATT, CDR2 SNEGSKA (reference sequence). The V and J ends lost 3 bases and 7 bases respectively, with 9 bases between them. The CDR3 has 11 residues. CDR3 protein: CSASLGGTQYF. The CDR3 DNA follows: TGCAGTGCTAGTCTGGGGGGGACCCAGTACTTC.

The chain recombines TRBV9 with TRBJ1-2; D ambiguous. The germline V gene encodes CDR1 SGDLS and CDR2 YYNGEE. Deletions cut 2 bases from V and 6 bases from J, with 14 bases between. The CDR3 runs to 14 residues. The CDR3 DNA reads as TGTGCCAGCAGCGTCACCCTTCACAGAGATGGCTACACCTTC. Encoded protein: CASSVTLHRDGYTF. The variable domain in full, completed from reference TRBV9 and TRBJ1-2, reads DSGVTQTPKHLITATGQRVTLRCSPRSGDLSVYWYQQSLDQGLQFLIQYYNGEERAKGNILERFSAQQFPDLHSELNLSSLELGDSALYFCASSVTLHRDGYTFGSGTRLTVV.

This clone was recorded once. This chain joins TRBV11-3 and TRBJ2-1, with D perhaps TRBD2 (6 bases). Trimming left V 1 base short and J 8 bases short, with 12 bases between. Germline CDR1 and CDR2: SGHNT and YENEEA. The CDR3 sequence is 14 residues long. The CDR3 loop is CASSLGDLIYEQFF. Here the CDR3 DNA reads TGTGCCAGCAGCTTAGGGGACTTGATATATGAGCAGTTCTTC.

This clone was picked up one time. The chain uses TRBV5-4 and TRBJ1-1; the D gene is possibly TRBD1 (6 bases). The CDR3 is 13 amino acids. From germline, CDR1 is SGHNT and CDR2 YYREEE (reference sequence). The V and J ends lost 4 bases and 1 base respectively, with 8 bases between them. The CDR3 region is CASSRTENTEAFF. CDR3 bases: TGTGCCAGCAGCCGGACAGAGAACACTGAAGCTTTCTTT.

This clone occurred once. The chain uses TRBV9 and TRBJ2-5, with 9 positions matching TRBD2. V shed 0 bases and J 5 bases; nucleotides not matched to a gene: 8. The CDR3 runs to 16 residues. Germline lookup yields CDR1 SGDLS and CDR2 YYNGEE. CDR3 in DNA: TGTGCCAGCAGCGTAGATAGCGGGGGCCCCCTTGAGACCCAGTACTTC. Its protein is CASSVDSGGPLETQYF. Combining the CDR3 with reference TRBV9 and TRBJ2-5 gives the whole variable domain DSGVTQTPKHLITATGQRVTLRCSPRSGDLSVYWYQQSLDQGLQFLIQYYNGEERAKGNILERFSAQQFPDLHSELNLSSLELGDSALYFCASSVDSGGPLETQYFGPGTRLLVL.

The chain has TRBV27 and TRBJ1-1, with 8 nucleotides matching TRBD1. J was trimmed by 11 bases and V by 2 bases; bases with no gene match: 7. This CDR3 comprises 13 residues. Germline lookup yields CDR1 MNHEY and CDR2 SMNVEV (reference sequence). The CDR3 nucleotides are TGTGCCAGCAGTTTAACAGGGGGTAAAGTCGCTTTCTTT. Translation: CASSLTGGKVAFF.